This TCR beta chain was found in a study of T-cell memory formation after mild COVID-19. Whole-study results and caveats: Pre-infection memory showed some responding clones, and this suggested that cross-reactive memory joined.

In regard to this clonotype: Antigen specificity is unknown.

The CDR3 loop spans 15 amino acids. V gave up 4 bases and J gave up 4 bases; unmatched junction bases: 9. TCRdb analysed the 5' RACE reads with MiXCR anew, one entry per CDR3 protein. The sample yields 550,000 to 650,000 distinct CDR3 sequences, 17% seen once. The source of this sequence is an adult woman who had mild COVID-19 (a few samples of this study predate the infection). Cell type and time point are not known. The chain combines TRBV12-3 or TRBV12-4 with TRBJ1-2; 7 bases are shared with TRBD1. The sample taken for sequencing was PBMCs or a T cell subset sorted from them (not recorded which). The CDR3 sequence is CASSSPGQVFYGYTF. The CDR3 coding sequence is TGTGCCAGCAGTTCCCCTGGACAGGTTTTCTATGGCTACACCTTC.